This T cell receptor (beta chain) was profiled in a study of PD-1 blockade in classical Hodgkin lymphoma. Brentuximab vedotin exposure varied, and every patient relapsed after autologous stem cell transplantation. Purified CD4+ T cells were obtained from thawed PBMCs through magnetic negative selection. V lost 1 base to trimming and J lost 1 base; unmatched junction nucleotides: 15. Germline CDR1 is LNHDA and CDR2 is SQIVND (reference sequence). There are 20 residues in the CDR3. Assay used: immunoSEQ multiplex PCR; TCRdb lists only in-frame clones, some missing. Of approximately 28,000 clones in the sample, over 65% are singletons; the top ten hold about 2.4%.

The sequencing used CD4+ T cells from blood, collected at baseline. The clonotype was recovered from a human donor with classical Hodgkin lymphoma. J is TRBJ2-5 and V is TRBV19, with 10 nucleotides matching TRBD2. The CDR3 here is CASSIGGSSGGLRLQETQYF. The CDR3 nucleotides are TGTGCCAGTAGTATAGGAGGGTCTAGCGGGGGCCTAAGACTCCAAGAGACCCAGTACTTC.